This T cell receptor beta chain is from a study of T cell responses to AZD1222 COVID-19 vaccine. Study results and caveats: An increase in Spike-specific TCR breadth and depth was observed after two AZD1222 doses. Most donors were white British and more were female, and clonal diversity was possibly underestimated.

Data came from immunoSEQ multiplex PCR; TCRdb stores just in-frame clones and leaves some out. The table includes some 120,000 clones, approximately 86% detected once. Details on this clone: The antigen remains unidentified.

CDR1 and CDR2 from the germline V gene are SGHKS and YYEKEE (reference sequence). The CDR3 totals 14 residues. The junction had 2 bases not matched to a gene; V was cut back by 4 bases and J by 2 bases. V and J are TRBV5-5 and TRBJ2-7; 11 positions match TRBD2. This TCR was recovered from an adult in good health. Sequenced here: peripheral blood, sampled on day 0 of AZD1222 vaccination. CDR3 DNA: TGTGCCAGCAGCCCGGGACTAGCGGCCTACGAGCAGTACTTC. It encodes CASSPGLAAYEQYF.